The present entry profiles one T cell receptor beta chain with its context. This sample was taken from a study of blood T cell repertoires in COVID-19. Overall study: In each case, the material was cDNA or gDNA derived from T cells, B-cell-depleted T cells, or PBMCs.

Germline V gene data show CDR1 as MNHEY and CDR2 as SVGAGI. This CDR3 has 14 amino acids. V shed 2 bases and J shed 3 bases, with 11 bases lying between them. The protocol was immunoSEQ multiplex PCR, while the TCRdb copy is restricted to in-frame clones and leaves out a portion. This table holds 120,000 to 150,000 clones, roughly 81% found once. This chain joins TRBV6-5 and TRBJ2-7; no definite D call. The sample consisted of PBMCs or T cells enriched from blood (not recorded which). The clonotype was recovered from a woman in her 50s with acute COVID-19. The CDR3: CASSYQAQHYEQYF. Here the CDR3 DNA reads TGTGCCAGCAGTTACCAAGCACAGCACTACGAGCAGTACTTC.